This TCR beta chain was sequenced in a study of cytomegalovirus exposure and HLA in healthy donors. On the study more broadly: Genotyping showed approximately 81% of hundreds of donors falling in the Caucasian-associated ancestry cluster.

The CDR3 has 15 amino acids. V lost 6 bases and J lost 2, with 16 bases in between. The germline V gene has CDR1 SNHLY and CDR2 FYNNEI. General observations from the study: Rarity characterized most TCR sequences, yet some public TCRs appeared in many donors. Across donors, presence/absence analyses took sequencing depth to be roughly uniform. Immune exposure information available was restricted to CMV serostatus.

PCR amplification relied on 60 Vbeta primers (plus 13 Jbeta primers). The assay was immunoSEQ multiplex PCR, and TCRdb's table has in-frame clones only and misses some. The sample has some 180,000 clones, approximately 85% seen once. Note on this clone: Its antigen is not known.

The sequence came from a woman aged 45-65 years in good health and CMV-seronegative. What was sequenced was PBMCs. The chain combines TRBV2 with TRBJ2-5, with D possibly being TRBD1 (5 bases). CDR3 bases: TGTGCCAGCAGATTTGGTGGCAGGGATCAAGAGACCCAGTACTTC. Its translation is CASRFGGRDQETQYF.